A single sample gave rise to the 27 T cell receptor beta chains below, sequenced in a study of T cells in Graves' hyperthyroidism and ophthalmopathy. RNA transcripts gave rise to amplified TCR beta CDR3 regions. The study used the HTBI primer set for a first-round RT-PCR of the TCR CDR3. TCRdb re-called the multiplex PCR reads with MiXCR, one entry per CDR3 protein. The profile covers around 200,000 distinct CDR3 sequences, with around 20% appearing a single time and roughly 44% taken by the ten largest. Sequencing used blood. These receptor sequences come from a man aged 35 to 55 with Graves' hyperthyroidism.

This clonotype showed up many times. The chain employs TRBV28 and TRBJ1-5; tentatively, D is TRBD1 (5 bases). V lost 7 bases and J lost 2, with 15 bases in between. Per germline, CDR1 MDHEN and CDR2 SYDVKM. The CDR3 runs to 15 residues. Written as DNA, the CDR3 is TGTGCCAGCATCTTCCGGGGGGGTGGCAATCAGCCCCAGCATTTT. Protein sequence: CASIFRGGGNQPQHF.

The gene calls are TRBV4-3 and TRBJ1-2; D is perhaps TRBD1 (5 bases). Per germline, CDR1 LGHNA and CDR2 YSLEER. V was shortened by 1 base and J by 4 bases, with 16 bases between the two germline ends. This CDR3 has 16 amino acids. In DNA form, the CDR3 reads TGCGCCAGCAGCCAAGGAATTGATAGGGGAGGCTATGGCTACACCTTC. Its translation is CASSQGIDRGGYGYTF.

The table lists this clonotype with a few counts. One end of the junction does not line up with germline, which may come from a read error. V is TRBV2 and J is TRBJ1-1; a possible D gene is TRBD1 (6 bases). This CDR3 comprises 14 residues. From germline, CDR1 is SNHLY and CDR2 FYNNEI. For the CDR3, the DNA is TGTGCCAGCAGTGAATGGCGGGGGGACACTGAAGCTTTCTTC. As protein: CASSEWRGDTEAFF. Complete variable domain (other parts from reference TRBV2 and TRBJ1-1): EPEVTQTPSHQVTQMGQEVILRCVPISNHLYFYWYRQILGQKVEFLVSFYNNEISEKSEIFDDQFSVERPDGSNFTLKIRSTKLEDSAMYFCASSEWRGDTEAFFGQGTRLTVV.

This clonotype was recorded many times. V usage is TRBV7-9 and J usage is TRBJ2-3, with D unresolved. Per germline, CDR1 SEHNR and CDR2 FQNEAQ (reference sequence). The CDR3 sequence is 15 residues long. The ends were cut back, 1 base at V and 0 bases at J, with 8 bases in the middle. Written as DNA, the CDR3 is TGTGCCAGCAGCTTAGAGGTTTCTAGCACAGATACGCAGTATTTT. Protein product: CASSLEVSSTDTQYF.

This clonotype was detected only a few times. This could be a read error, since a much larger clone is one nucleotide away. The rearrangement links TRBV15 to TRBJ2-3, with 11 bases lining up with TRBD2. Looked up from germline, CDR1 is LNHNV and CDR2 is YYDKDF (reference sequence). The CDR3 has 18 amino acids. The CDR3 nucleotides are TGTGCCACCAGCAGAGCCTCGACTAGCGGGGCGAGCACAGGTACGCAGTATTTT. It is translated as CATSRASTSGASTGTQYF.

For the CDR3, the DNA is TGTGCCAGCAGTTCCCGGGCAGGGACTTCACCCCTCCACTTT. The encoded protein is CASSSRAGTSPLHF. The genes are TRBV6-5 and TRBJ1-6; tentative D call: TRBD1 (5 bases). From germline, CDR1 is MNHEY and CDR2 SVGAGI. This CDR3 is 14 amino acids long. V was pared by 4 bases and J by 9 bases, with 13 bases between.

This clonotype has just a few counts. The rearrangement joins TRBV6-1 to TRBJ2-5; the match to TRBD2 covers 12 bases. The V gene's germline CDR1 is MNHNS and CDR2 SASEGT. The CDR3 totals 15 residues. After removal of 7 bases from V and 3 bases from J, the junction contained 6 bases not matched to a gene. The CDR3: CASNGLAGREETQYF. The CDR3 coding sequence is TGTGCCAGCAATGGACTAGCGGGGAGGGAAGAGACCCAGTACTTC.

This clonotype came up a few times. The chain couples TRBV9 to TRBJ1-4; 7 bases map to TRBD1. This CDR3 spans 16 amino acids. The germline V gene encodes CDR1 SGDLS and CDR2 YYNGEE. With V trimmed by 3 bases and J by 7 bases, 12 bases remained unmatched. CDR3 residues: CASSASRQGRGEKLFF. The DNA for the CDR3 is TGTGCCAGCAGCGCCAGCAGACAGGGCCGGGGTGAAAAACTGTTTTTT.

This clonotype occurred many times. The CDR3 is CASAEETQYF. The DNA for the CDR3 is TGTGCCAGCGCAGAAGAGACCCAGTACTTC. This chain uses TRBV2 with TRBJ2-5; D not resolved. Germline assignment: CDR1 SNHLY and CDR2 FYNNEI. V was shortened by 8 bases and J by 3 bases, with 4 bases between the two germline ends. This CDR3 spans 10 amino acids.

This clonotype was seen ten or more times. The V gene is TRBV15, the J gene TRBJ1-5; D unclear. The CDR3 is made up of 16 amino acids. Trimming cost V 1 base and J 2 bases, with 12 bases left between them. The germline CDR1 and CDR2 sequences are LNHNV and YYDKDF (reference sequence). The CDR3 bases are TGTGCCACCAGCAGAGTACTGGGATCGGGCAATCAGCCCCAGCATTTT. Encoded protein: CATSRVLGSGNQPQHF.

This clonotype was seen many times. This sequence joins TRBV6-5 and TRBJ1-1; the match to TRBD1 covers 7 bases. Germline V CDR1 and CDR2: MNHEY, SVGAGI. This CDR3 comprises 16 residues. The V and J ends lost 0 bases and 6 bases, in that order; junction bases with no gene match: 10. The CDR3 DNA is TGTGCCAGCAGTTACTCATTCGACCGGGACAGACCTGAAGCTTTCTTT. It yields the protein CASSYSFDRDRPEAFF.

This clonotype was picked up many times. For the CDR3, the DNA is TGTGCCAGCTCACCTGAGGAGGGTGGTACTGAAGCTTTCTTT. This translates into CASSPEEGGTEAFF. V and J are TRBV18 and TRBJ1-1; D remains unclear. Trimming left V 3 bases short and J 5 bases short, with 13 bases between. CDR3 length: 14 residues. CDR1 and CDR2 (germline): KGHSH, LQKENI.

The table lists this clonotype with a few counts. The chain links TRBV6-1 to TRBJ1-6, with D possibly being TRBD1 (5 bases). CDR1 and CDR2 from the germline V gene are MNHNS and SASEGT. V was cut by 6 bases and J by 7 bases, with 13 bases left in between. CDR3 length: 14 amino acids. The CDR3 DNA reads as TGTGCCAGCAGGCCGGGACCGGGGAATTCACCCCTCCACTTT. Its protein product is CASRPGPGNSPLHF.

This clonotype was recorded at least ten times. The rearrangement joins TRBV10-3 to TRBJ2-7; perhaps TRBD2 as D (5 bases). The CDR3 contains 14 residues. Trimming took off 0 bases at V and 2 bases at J, with 8 bases between the two ends. The germline CDR1 and CDR2 sequences are ENHRY and SYGVKD. This chain's CDR3 is CAISESTGTYEQYF. The CDR3, as DNA: TGTGCCATCAGTGAGTCAACCGGGACCTACGAGCAGTACTTC.

The gene calls are TRBV11-2 and TRBJ1-1; D remains ambiguous. V was pared by 1 base and J by 1 base, with 13 bases between. From germline, CDR1 is SGHAT and CDR2 FQNNGV. This CDR3 region has 16 residues. CDR3 sequence reads: CASSLAFARKNTEAFF. The DNA of the CDR3 is TGTGCCAGCAGCTTAGCCTTTGCCAGAAAGAACACTGAAGCTTTCTTT.

This clonotype came up many times. This chain joins TRBV20-1 and TRBJ2-1; D perhaps matches TRBD2 (6 bases). The CDR3 is 14 residues long. The V end lost 6 bases, the J end lost 7 bases, and 19 bases lay between the germline ends. The germline gives CDR1 DFQATT, CDR2 SNEGSKA (reference sequence). DNA of the CDR3: TGCAGTGCAACACCGGGACTTAGTTTAAATGAGCAGTTCTTC. Protein: CSATPGLSLNEQFF.

This chain uses TRBV12-3 or TRBV12-4 with TRBJ2-7, with 7 nucleotides matching TRBD2. The ends lost 2 bases at V and 3 bases at J; junction bases unmatched: 7. This CDR3 is built from 15 residues. Written as DNA, the CDR3 is TGTGCCAGCAGTTTAAGCTCTAGCGGAGTCTACGAGCAGTACTTC. Protein sequence: CASSLSSSGVYEQYF.

The chain couples TRBV7-3 to TRBJ1-6; no reliable D call. From germline, CDR1 is SGHTA and CDR2 FQGTGA. The CDR3 has 15 amino acids. Deletions cut 5 bases from V and 3 bases from J, with 11 bases between. CDR3: CASSPRERYNSPLHF. The CDR3 nucleotides are TGTGCCAGCAGCCCGAGAGAGCGCTATAATTCACCCCTCCACTTT.

The chain carries TRBV28 and TRBJ2-2, with 9 bases fitting TRBD1. This CDR3 has 17 residues. The germline V gene encodes CDR1 MDHEN and CDR2 SYDVKM. The junction had 8 bases not matched to a gene; V was cut back by 5 bases and J by 1 base. CDR3 residues: CASSPGQGTRNTGELFF. The CDR3 DNA reads as TGTGCCAGCAGTCCAGGACAGGGGACTCGGAACACCGGGGAGCTGTTTTTT.

This clonotype appeared a few times. The chain couples TRBV28 to TRBJ1-1; a weak D match, TRBD1 (5 bases). CDR1 is MDHEN and CDR2 is SYDVKM in the germline V gene. Trimming removed 2 bases from V and 2 bases from J, with 15 bases in between. This CDR3 spans 16 amino acids. The CDR3 loop is CASSLPGFIGNTEAFF. Here the CDR3 DNA reads TGTGCCAGCAGTTTACCAGGGTTTATCGGAAACACTGAAGCTTTCTTT.

The sample holds many counts of this clonotype. The rearrangement uses TRBV6-2 or TRBV6-3 and TRBJ2-7; D gene unclear. Between the trimmed V and J ends, which lost 2 bases and 1 base, there was a span of 15 bases. The V gene's germline CDR1 is MNHEY and CDR2 SVGEGT. The CDR3 loop spans 16 amino acids. The CDR3 nucleotides are TGTGCCAGCAGTTACAGTCCTCGAAAGGGATCCTACGAGCAGTACTTC. Its translation is CASSYSPRKGSYEQYF.

This clonotype was detected only a few times. This chain links TRBV4-3 with TRBJ1-2; D is undetermined. Germline values: CDR1 LGHNA, CDR2 YSLEER. CDR3 size: 13 residues. V lost 1 base and J 8 bases, leaving 11 bases between the germline ends. The CDR3 loop reads CASSQGWTPGYTF. In DNA form, the CDR3 reads TGCGCCAGCAGCCAAGGTTGGACCCCCGGCTACACCTTC.

There are many counts of this clonotype. This chain connects TRBV7-8 to TRBJ2-7; D gene uncertain. V lost 7 bases to trimming and J lost 2 bases, with 12 bases between them. Germline V lookup: CDR1 SGHVS, CDR2 FQNEAQ. The CDR3 consists of 13 residues. The CDR3 nucleotides read TGTGCCAGCACCCTTCAGAGCCCCTACGAGCAGTACTTC. It is translated as CASTLQSPYEQYF.

This clonotype was detected many times. V is TRBV28 and J is TRBJ1-5, with a tentative D call TRBD1 (6 bases). Germline V lookup: CDR1 MDHEN, CDR2 SYDVKM. Trimming removed 5 bases from V and 5 bases from J, with 13 bases in between. There are 14 residues in the CDR3. CDR3 region: CASSILQGDQPQHF. In DNA, the CDR3 is TGTGCCAGCAGTATTCTACAGGGAGATCAGCCCCAGCATTTT. Full variable domain (remainder filled in from reference TRBV28 and TRBJ1-5): DVKVTQSSRYLVKRTGEKVFLECVQDMDHENMFWYRQDPGLGLRLIYFSYDVKMKEKGDIPEGYSVSREKKERFSLILESASTNQTSMYLCASSILQGDQPQHFGDGTRLSIL.

This clonotype was picked up many times. The genes are TRBV5-1 and TRBJ2-7; TRBD2 agrees at 7 bases. The CDR3 has 14 residues. Germline assignment: CDR1 SGHRS and CDR2 YFSETQ. The V segment lost 4 bases and the J segment 3 bases; nucleotides outside the gene matches: 7. The CDR3 DNA reads TGCGCCAGCAGCGCTACTGGCGGGGGCTACGAGCAGTACTTC. This translates into CASSATGGGYEQYF.

The chain employs TRBV9 and TRBJ2-1, with D hard to call. In germline, CDR1 is SGDLS, CDR2 YYNGEE. The CDR3 sequence is 14 residues long. V lost 3 bases, J lost 8 bases, and 15 bases lay in between. The CDR3 DNA reads TGTGCCAGCAGCGGACAAACCCTTGGGGATGAGCAGTTCTTC. This codes for CASSGQTLGDEQFF.

This clonotype was recorded many times. The chain has TRBV7-3 and TRBJ2-2; TRBD2 aligns across 8 bases. With 5 bases clipped from V and 6 bases from J, the junction kept 11 bases outside the gene matches. There are 16 residues in the CDR3. The germline V gene has CDR1 SGHTA and CDR2 FQGTGA. The CDR3 region is CASSPRGVAGPGELFF. The CDR3 nucleotides read TGTGCCAGCAGCCCAAGAGGGGTAGCGGGGCCCGGGGAGCTGTTTTTT.